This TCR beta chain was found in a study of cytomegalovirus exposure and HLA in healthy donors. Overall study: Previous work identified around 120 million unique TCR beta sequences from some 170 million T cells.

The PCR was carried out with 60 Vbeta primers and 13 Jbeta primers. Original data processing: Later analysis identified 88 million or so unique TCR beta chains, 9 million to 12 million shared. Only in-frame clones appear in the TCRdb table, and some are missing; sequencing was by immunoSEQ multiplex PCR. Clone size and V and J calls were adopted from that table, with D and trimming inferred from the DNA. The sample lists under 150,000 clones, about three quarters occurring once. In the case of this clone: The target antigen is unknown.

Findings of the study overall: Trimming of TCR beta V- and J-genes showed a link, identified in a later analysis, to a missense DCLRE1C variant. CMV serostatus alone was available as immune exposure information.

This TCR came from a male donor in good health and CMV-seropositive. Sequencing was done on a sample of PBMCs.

CDR3 region: CAWIGSRRLAGGSSYNEQFF. CDR3 DNA sequence: TGTGCCTGGATTGGAAGTCGCCGTCTAGCGGGAGGGAGCTCCTACAATGAGCAGTTCTTC. The V and J genes are TRBV30 and TRBJ2-1; TRBD2 matches 12 bases. V gave up 4 bases and J gave up 0 bases; unmatched junction bases: 16. CDR3 length equals 20 residues. Germline V gene lookup returns CDR1 GTSNPN and CDR2 SVGIG (reference sequence).